The 3 T cell receptor beta chains reported below all come from one sample, sequenced in a study of blood T cell repertoires in COVID-19. Assay: immunoSEQ multiplex PCR; the TCRdb copy retains only in-frame clones and omits some. This sample yields 150,000 or so clones, of which around 83% are seen a single time; approximately 9.1% belongs to the top ten. Sequencing was carried out using PBMCs or T cells enriched from blood (not recorded which). The receptors originated from a man in his fifties who had recovered from COVID-19.

The V gene is TRBV5-6, the J gene TRBJ2-1; no reliable D call. This CDR3 is built from 16 residues. Trimming took off 2 bases at V and 9 bases at J, with 21 bases between the two ends. Looked up from germline, CDR1 is SGHDT and CDR2 is YYEEEE. The chain's CDR3 is CASSFFGRTPSSEQFF. In DNA, the CDR3 is TGTGCCAGCAGCTTTTTTGGGCGCACTCCCAGCAGTGAGCAGTTCTTC.

The chain is built from TRBV6-5 and TRBJ1-5; D gene unclear. This CDR3 is 16 amino acids long. V lost 2 bases to trimming and J lost 6 bases, with 17 bases between them. Germline CDR1 and CDR2: MNHEY and SVGAGI. CDR3 sequence reads: CASSYVQPPSGQPQHF. The CDR3 nucleotides read TGTGCCAGCAGTTACGTACAGCCCCCGAGTGGTCAGCCCCAGCATTTT.

The rearrangement links TRBV19 to TRBJ2-7, with 11 bases identical to TRBD1. The junction had 4 bases not matched to a gene; V was cut back by 4 bases and J by 2 bases. This CDR3 is 15 amino acids long. Per the germline V gene, CDR1 is LNHDA and CDR2 is SQIVND (reference sequence). The CDR3 loop is CASSRGTGGTYEQYF. The CDR3 coding sequence is TGTGCCAGTAGTAGGGGGACAGGGGGAACCTACGAGCAGTACTTC. Based on the CDR3 plus reference TRBV19 and TRBJ2-7, the full variable domain is DGGITQSPKYLFRKEGQNVTLSCEQNLNHDAMYWYRQDPGQGLRLIYYSQIVNDFQKGDIAEGYSVSREKKESFPLTVTSAQKNPTAFYLCASSRGTGGTYEQYFGPGTRLTVT.